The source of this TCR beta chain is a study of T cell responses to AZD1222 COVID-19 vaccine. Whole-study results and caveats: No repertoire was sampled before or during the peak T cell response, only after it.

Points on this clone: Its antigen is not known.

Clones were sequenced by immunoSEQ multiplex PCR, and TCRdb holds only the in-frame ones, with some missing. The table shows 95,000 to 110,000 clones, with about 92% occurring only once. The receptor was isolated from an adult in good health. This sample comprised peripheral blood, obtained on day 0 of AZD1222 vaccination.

In DNA, the CDR3 is TGTGCCAGCAGTCCTCTTCCAGGTGGTCTCGAAAAACTGTTTTTT. Encoded protein: CASSPLPGGLEKLFF. The V call is TRBV11-2, the J call TRBJ1-4; no definite D call. Germline CDR1 is SGHAT and CDR2 is FQNNGV. The CDR3 spans 15 residues. V lost 6 bases to trimming and J lost 8 bases, with 19 bases between them.